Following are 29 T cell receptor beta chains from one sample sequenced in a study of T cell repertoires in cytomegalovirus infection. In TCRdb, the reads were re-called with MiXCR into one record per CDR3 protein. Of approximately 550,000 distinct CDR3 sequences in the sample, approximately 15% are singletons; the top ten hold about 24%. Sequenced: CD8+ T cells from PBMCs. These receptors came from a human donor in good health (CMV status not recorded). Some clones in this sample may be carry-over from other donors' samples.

CDR3 bases: TGTGCCTGGGCGTCAAGACATCCCAAAATCGGTAAAGCCGGGGAGCTGTTTTTT. Residues: CAWASRHPKIGKAGELFF. This chain joins TRBV30 and TRBJ2-2; no firm D call. Per germline, CDR1 GTSNPN and CDR2 SVGIG (reference sequence). V was cut by 5 bases and J by 6 bases, with 28 bases left in between. The CDR3 runs to 18 residues.

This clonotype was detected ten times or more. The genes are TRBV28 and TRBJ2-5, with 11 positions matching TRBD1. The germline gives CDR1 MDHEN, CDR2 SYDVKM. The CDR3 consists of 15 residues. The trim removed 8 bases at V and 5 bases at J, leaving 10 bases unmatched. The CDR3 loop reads CASAPGQGVRETQYF. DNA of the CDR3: TGTGCCAGCGCACCGGGACAGGGGGTACGGGAGACCCAGTACTTC.

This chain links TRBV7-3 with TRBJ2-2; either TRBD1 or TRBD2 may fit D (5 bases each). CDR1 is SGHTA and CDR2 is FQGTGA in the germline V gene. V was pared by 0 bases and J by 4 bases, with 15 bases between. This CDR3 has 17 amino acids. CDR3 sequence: CASSLTPSGTLTGELFF. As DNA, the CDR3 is TGTGCCAGCAGCTTAACTCCCTCCGGGACCCTCACCGGGGAGCTGTTTTTT.

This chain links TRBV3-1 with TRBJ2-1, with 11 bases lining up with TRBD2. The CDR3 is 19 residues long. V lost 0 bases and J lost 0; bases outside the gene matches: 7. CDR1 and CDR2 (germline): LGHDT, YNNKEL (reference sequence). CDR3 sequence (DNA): TGTGCCAGCAGCCAAGAGACTAGCGGGGATTATAGCTCCTACAATGAGCAGTTCTTC. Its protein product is CASSQETSGDYSSYNEQFF.

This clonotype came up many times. The CDR3 region has the DNA TGCAGTGCTAGAGTCCGGCGGGAGAACACCGGGGAGCTGTTTTTT. It yields the protein CSARVRRENTGELFF. The V call is TRBV20-1, the J call TRBJ2-2, with TRBD2 as a possible D gene (6 bases). CDR3 length: 15 residues. V lost 1 base, J lost 1 base, and 10 bases lay in between. The germline V gene has CDR1 DFQATT and CDR2 SNEGSKA (reference sequence).

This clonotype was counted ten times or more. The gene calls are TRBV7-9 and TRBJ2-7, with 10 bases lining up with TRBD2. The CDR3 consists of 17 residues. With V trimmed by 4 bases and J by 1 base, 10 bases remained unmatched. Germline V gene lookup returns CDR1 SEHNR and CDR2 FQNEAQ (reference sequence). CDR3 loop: CASSSPFGTSESYEQYF. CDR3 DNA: TGTGCCAGCAGCTCCCCGTTCGGGACTAGCGAATCCTACGAGCAGTACTTC.

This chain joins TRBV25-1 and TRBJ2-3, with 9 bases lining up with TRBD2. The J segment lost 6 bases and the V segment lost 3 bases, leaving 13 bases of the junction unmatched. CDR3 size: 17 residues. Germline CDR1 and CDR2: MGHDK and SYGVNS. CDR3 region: CASSDREREALRDTQYF. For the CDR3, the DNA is TGTGCCAGCAGTGACCGCGAGCGGGAGGCTCTCCGTGATACGCAGTATTTT.

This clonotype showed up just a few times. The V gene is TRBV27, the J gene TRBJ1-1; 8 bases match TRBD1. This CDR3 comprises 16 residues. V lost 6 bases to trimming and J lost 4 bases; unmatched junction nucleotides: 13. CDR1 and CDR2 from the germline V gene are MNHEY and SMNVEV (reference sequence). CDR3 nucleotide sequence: TGTGCCAGCAGCCTAGGACAGGGTTTTTCGGTCACTGAAGCTTTCTTT. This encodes CASSLGQGFSVTEAFF.

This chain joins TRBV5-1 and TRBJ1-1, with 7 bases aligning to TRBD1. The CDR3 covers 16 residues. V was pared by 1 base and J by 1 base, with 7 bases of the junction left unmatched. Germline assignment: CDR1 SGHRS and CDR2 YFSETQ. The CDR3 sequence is CASSLSAGGSNTEAFF. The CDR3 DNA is TGCGCCAGCAGCTTGTCCGCAGGGGGTTCGAACACTGAAGCTTTCTTT.

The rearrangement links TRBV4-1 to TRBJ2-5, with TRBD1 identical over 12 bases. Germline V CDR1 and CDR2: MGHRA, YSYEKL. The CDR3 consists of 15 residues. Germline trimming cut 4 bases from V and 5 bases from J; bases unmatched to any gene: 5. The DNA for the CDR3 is TGCGCCAGCAGCCCCCGGGACAGGGGGCATGAGACCCAGTACTTC. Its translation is CASSPRDRGHETQYF.

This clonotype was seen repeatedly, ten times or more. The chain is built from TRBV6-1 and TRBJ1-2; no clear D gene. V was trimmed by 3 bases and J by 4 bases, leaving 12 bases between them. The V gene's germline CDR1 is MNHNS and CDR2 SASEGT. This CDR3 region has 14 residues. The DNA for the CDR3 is TGTGCCAGCAGTGAGTTCGTTCGGGGCTATGGCTACACCTTC. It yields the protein CASSEFVRGYGYTF.

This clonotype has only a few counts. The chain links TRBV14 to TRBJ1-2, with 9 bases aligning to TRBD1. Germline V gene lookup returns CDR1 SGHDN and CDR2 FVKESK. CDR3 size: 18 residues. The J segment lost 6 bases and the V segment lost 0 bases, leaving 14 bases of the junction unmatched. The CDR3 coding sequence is TGTGCCAGCAGCCAAGATGTGAAGGGACAGGGATTTCTCCATGGCTACACCTTC. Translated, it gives CASSQDVKGQGFLHGYTF.

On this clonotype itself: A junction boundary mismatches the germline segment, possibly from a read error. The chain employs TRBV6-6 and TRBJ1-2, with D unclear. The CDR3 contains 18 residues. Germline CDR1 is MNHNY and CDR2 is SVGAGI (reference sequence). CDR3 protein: CASSYSPWLKAPNYGYTF. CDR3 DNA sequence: TGTGCAAGCAGTTACTCTCCGTGGCTCAAGGCGCCTAACTATGGCTACACCTTC.

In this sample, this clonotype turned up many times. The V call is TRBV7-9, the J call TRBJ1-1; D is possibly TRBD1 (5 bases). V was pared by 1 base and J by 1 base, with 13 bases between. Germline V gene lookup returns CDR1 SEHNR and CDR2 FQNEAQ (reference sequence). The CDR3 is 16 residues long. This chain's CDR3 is CASSLVGGGANTEAFF. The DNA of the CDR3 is TGTGCCAGCAGCTTAGTGGGGGGGGGTGCGAACACTGAAGCTTTCTTT.

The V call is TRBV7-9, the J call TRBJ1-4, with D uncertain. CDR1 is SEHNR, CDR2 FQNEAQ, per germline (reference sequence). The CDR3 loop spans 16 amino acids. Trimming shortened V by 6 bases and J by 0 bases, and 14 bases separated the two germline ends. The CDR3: CASSSRDDSTNEKLFF. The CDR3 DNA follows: TGTGCCAGCAGTTCTAGGGATGACTCAACTAATGAAAAACTGTTTTTT.

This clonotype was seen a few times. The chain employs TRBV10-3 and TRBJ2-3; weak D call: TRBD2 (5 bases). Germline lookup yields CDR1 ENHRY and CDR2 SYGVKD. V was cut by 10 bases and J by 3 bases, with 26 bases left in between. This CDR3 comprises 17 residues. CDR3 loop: CATTREYIGALTDTQYF. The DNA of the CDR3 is TGTGCCACTACTCGGGAATACATAGGTGCCCTGACAGATACGCAGTATTTT.

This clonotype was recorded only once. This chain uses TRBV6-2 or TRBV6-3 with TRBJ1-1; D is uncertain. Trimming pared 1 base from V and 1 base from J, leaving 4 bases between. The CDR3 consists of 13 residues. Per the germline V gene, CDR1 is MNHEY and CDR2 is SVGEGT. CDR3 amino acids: CASSYFKNTEAFF. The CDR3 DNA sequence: TGTGCCAGCAGTTACTTTAAGAACACTGAAGCTTTCTTT.

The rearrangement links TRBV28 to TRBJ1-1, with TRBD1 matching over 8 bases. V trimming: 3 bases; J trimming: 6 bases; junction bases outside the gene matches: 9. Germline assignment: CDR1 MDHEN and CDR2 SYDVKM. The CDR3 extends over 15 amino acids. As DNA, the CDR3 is TGTGCCAGCAGTTTTCGGGCAGGGGGCGAGCCTGAAGCTTTCTTT. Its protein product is CASSFRAGGEPEAFF.

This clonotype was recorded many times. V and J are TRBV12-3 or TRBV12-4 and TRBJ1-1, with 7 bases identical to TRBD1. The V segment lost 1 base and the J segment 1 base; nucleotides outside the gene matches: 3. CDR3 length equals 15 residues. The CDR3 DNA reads TGTGCCAGCAGTTTAGGTGACAGGGCGAACACTGAAGCTTTCTTT. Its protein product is CASSLGDRANTEAFF.

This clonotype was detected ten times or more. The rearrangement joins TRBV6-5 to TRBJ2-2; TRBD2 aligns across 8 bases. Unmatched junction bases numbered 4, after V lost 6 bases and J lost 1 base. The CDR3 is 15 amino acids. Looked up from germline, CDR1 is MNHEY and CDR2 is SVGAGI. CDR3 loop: CASRYGGENTGELFF. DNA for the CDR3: TGTGCCAGCAGATACGGGGGGGAGAACACCGGGGAGCTGTTTTTT.

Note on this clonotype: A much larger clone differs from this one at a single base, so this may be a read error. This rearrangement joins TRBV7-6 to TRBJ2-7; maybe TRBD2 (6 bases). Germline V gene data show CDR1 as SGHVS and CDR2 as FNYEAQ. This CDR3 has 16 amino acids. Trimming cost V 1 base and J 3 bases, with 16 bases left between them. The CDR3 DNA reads TGTGCCAGCAGCTTAGGATCGGGAGTAGCGAGCTACGAGCAGTACTTC. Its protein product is CASSLGSGVASYEQYF.

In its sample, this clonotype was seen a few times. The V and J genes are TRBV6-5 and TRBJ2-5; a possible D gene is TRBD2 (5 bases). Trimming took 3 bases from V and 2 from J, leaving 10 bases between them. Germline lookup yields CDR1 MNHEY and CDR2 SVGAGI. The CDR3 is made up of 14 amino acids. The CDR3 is CASSYEGVQETQYF. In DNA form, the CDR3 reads TGTGCCAGCAGTTATGAGGGAGTGCAAGAGACCCAGTACTTC.

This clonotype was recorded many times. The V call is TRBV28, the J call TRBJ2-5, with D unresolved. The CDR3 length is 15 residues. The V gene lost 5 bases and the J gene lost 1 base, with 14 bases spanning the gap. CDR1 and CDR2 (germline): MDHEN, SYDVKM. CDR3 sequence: CASSRVDSSQETQYF. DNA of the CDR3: TGTGCCAGCAGTCGAGTCGATAGCAGCCAAGAGACCCAGTACTTC.

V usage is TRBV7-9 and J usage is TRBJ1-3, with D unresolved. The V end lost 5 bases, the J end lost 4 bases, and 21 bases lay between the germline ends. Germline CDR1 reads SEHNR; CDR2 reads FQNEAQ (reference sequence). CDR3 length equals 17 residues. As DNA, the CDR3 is TGTGCCAGCAGCCCTCCAAGACCGCCTATCTCCGGAAACACCATATATTTT. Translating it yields CASSPPRPPISGNTIYF.

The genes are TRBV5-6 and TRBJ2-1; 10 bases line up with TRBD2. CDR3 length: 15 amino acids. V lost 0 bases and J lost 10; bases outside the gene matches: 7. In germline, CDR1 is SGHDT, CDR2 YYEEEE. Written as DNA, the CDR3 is TGTGCCAGCAGCTTGGCGCTAGCGGGAGTCTGGGAGCAGTTCTTC. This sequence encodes CASSLALAGVWEQFF.

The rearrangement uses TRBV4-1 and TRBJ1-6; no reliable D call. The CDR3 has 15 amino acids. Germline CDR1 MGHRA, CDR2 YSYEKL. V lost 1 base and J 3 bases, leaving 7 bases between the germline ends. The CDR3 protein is CASSQADLYNSPLHF. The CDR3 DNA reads TGCGCCAGCAGCCAAGCGGACCTCTATAATTCACCCCTCCACTTT.

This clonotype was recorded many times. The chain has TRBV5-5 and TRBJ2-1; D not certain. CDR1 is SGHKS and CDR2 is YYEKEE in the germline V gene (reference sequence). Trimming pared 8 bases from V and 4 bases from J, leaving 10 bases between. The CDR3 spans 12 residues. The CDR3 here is CASFGEYNEQFF. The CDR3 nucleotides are TGTGCCAGTTTCGGAGAATACAATGAGCAGTTCTTC.

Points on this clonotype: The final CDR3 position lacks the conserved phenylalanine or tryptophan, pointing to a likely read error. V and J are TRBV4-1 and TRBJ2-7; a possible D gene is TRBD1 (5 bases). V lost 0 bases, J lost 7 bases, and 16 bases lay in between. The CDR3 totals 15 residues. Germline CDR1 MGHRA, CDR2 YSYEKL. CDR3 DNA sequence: TGCGCCAGCAGCCAAGATTTGGCGGTAAAGGGGGAGCAGTACTAC. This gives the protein CASSQDLAVKGEQYY.

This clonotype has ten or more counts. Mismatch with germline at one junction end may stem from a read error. CDR3 sequence reads: CASSLTGLGYSEQFF. The CDR3 DNA sequence: TGTGCCAGCAGCTTAACGGGACTAGGTTACAGTGAGCAGTTCTTC. The chain joins TRBV7-3 to TRBJ2-1, with 8 nucleotides matching TRBD2. The CDR3 contains 15 residues. Per germline, CDR1 SGHTA and CDR2 FQGTGA.